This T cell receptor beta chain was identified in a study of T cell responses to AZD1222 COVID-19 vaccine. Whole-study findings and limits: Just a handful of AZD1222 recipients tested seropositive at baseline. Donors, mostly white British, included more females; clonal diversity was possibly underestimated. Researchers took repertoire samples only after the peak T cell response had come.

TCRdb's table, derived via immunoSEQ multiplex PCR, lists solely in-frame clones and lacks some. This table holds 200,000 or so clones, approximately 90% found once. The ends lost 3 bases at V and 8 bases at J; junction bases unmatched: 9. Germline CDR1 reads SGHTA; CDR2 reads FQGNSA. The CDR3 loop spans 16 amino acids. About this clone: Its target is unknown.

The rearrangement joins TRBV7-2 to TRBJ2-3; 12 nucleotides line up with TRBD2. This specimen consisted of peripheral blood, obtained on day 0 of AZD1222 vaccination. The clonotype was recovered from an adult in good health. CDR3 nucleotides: TGTGCCAGCAGCTTGACTAGCGGGGGTGTGCGGGGTACGCAGTATTTT. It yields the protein CASSLTSGGVRGTQYF.